This T cell receptor beta chain was recorded in a study of blood T cell repertoires in COVID-19. Clones were read by immunoSEQ multiplex PCR, and TCRdb kept only the in-frame ones, dropping some. The sample has around 150,000 clones; 85% are singletons. While infection was still active, Seattle patients were enrolled and then followed longitudinally. Sequences were obtained from peripheral blood. The TCR originated in a woman aged 60-75 years with COVID-19, enrolled during active disease.

CDR3 nucleotide sequence: TGTGCCAGCAGCCTTGCGTGGGGAGCGGGGACCTACGAGCAGTACTTC. It specifies CASSLAWGAGTYEQYF. The chain carries TRBV11-3 and TRBJ2-7, with 7 bases lining up with TRBD2. CDR3 size: 16 residues. V shed 5 bases and J 2 bases; nucleotides not matched to a gene: 12. The germline gives CDR1 SGHNT, CDR2 YENEEA.